These 5 T cell receptor beta chains share one sample of origin, sequenced in a study of radiation and T cells in renal cell carcinoma. Using immunoSEQ multiplex PCR, the repertoire was profiled, and TCRdb retains in-frame clones only, with some absent. The sample has about 140,000 clones; roughly 80% are singletons. Time point reported: baseline pretreatment blood. As to treatment: 15 Gy SBRT to primary tumor, nephrectomy 4 weeks later. Sequenced here: blood, sampled from a patient whose treatment included radiotherapy and nephrectomy. Receptors were obtained from a woman between 50 and 59 years old with renal cell carcinoma.

V usage is TRBV6-1 and J usage is TRBJ1-1; 7 bases match TRBD1. After removal of 6 bases from V and 3 bases from J, the junction contained 4 bases not matched to a gene. From germline, CDR1 is MNHNS and CDR2 SASEGT. The CDR3 spans 13 residues. DNA for the CDR3: TGTGCCAGCAGGGTTGACAGGGACACTGAAGCTTTCTTT. It is translated as CASRVDRDTEAFF.

V usage is TRBV7-2 and J usage is TRBJ2-7, with unresolved D. The CDR3 extends over 15 amino acids. From germline, CDR1 is SGHTA and CDR2 FQGNSA. The germline V and J ends were trimmed by 2 bases and 4 bases, with 15 bases remaining between them. CDR3 region: CASSLSTQAYYEQYF. CDR3 nucleotides: TGTGCCAGCAGCTTATCTACTCAAGCTTATTACGAGCAGTACTTC.

This chain connects TRBV18 to TRBJ2-7, with TRBD1 identical over 8 bases. Per the germline V gene, CDR1 is KGHSH and CDR2 is LQKENI. J was trimmed by 4 bases and V by 2 bases; bases with no gene match: 7. This CDR3 is 15 amino acids long. CDR3 sequence: CASSPSTGGMYEQYF. For the CDR3, the DNA is TGTGCCAGCTCACCAAGCACAGGGGGTATGTACGAGCAGTACTTC.

The rearrangement links TRBV5-6 to TRBJ2-7, with D hard to call. Per the germline V gene, CDR1 is SGHDT and CDR2 is YYEEEE. Trimming took 2 bases from V and 2 from J, leaving 8 bases between them. The CDR3 contains 13 residues. CDR3 in amino acids: CASSFGRTYEQYF. The CDR3 DNA is TGTGCCAGCAGCTTTGGACGGACCTACGAGCAGTACTTC.

J is TRBJ2-1 and V is TRBV5-1, with D possibly TRBD1 on 6 matching bases. The V end lost 3 bases, the J end lost 8 bases, and 15 bases lay between the germline ends. This CDR3 spans 14 amino acids. The germline CDR1 and CDR2 sequences are SGHRS and YFSETQ. In nucleotides, the CDR3 is TGCGCCAGCAGCTCAGCGACAGGATACCATGAGCAGTTCTTC. Translation: CASSSATGYHEQFF.